This TCR beta chain was recorded in a study of blood T cell repertoires in COVID-19. The overall study: COVID-19 samples, acute and convalescent, were from the United States, Italy and Spain.

Clones were sequenced by immunoSEQ multiplex PCR, and TCRdb holds only the in-frame ones, with some missing. This table has 150,000 to 200,000 clones, around 80% appearing once. CDR1 and CDR2 (germline): LGHNA, YNFKEQ. The V segment lost 3 bases and the J segment 6 bases; nucleotides outside the gene matches: 6. The length of the CDR3 is 14 residues. Participant reports of clinical history set cohort assignment. Recovered status applied to Cohort 3 donors who had two consecutive negative PCRs. It also applied to those with clearance or with symptom resolution. A single count supports this clone. V gene TRBV4-2 combines with J gene TRBJ1-2, with TRBD1 identical over 8 bases. The sequenced sample consisted of PBMCs or T cells enriched from blood (not recorded which). This TCR derives from a woman aged 55-75 years who had recovered from COVID-19. CDR3 protein: CASSQDDRGNGYTF. In DNA form, the CDR3 reads TGTGCCAGCAGCCAGGACGACAGGGGAAATGGCTACACCTTC.